This T cell receptor beta chain was sequenced for a study of shared clonotypes between healthy human individuals. On the study more broadly: The study drew on a couple of women and a few men aged 18 to 49 as donors.

Points from the study as a whole: Some naive CD4 clonotypes, roughly 5%, turned up in common across four donors. When compared with the clonotypes that were shared by all four sorted-subset donors, the non-shared clonotypes turned out to have lower generation probabilities.

Note on this clone: Its matching antigen is unknown.

The V and J ends lost 2 bases and 7 bases respectively, with 8 bases between them. The CDR3 runs to 12 residues. Germline CDR1 and CDR2: MNHEY and SVGAGI. The repertoire was sequenced with immunoSEQ multiplex PCR; TCRdb's copy has only in-frame clones and lacks some. The repertoire holds about 1 million clones, with around 76% as singletons. The clonotype was recovered from a man between 18 and 35 years old in good health. This sequence joins TRBV6-5 and TRBJ1-1, with D perhaps TRBD1 (6 bases). Material: memory CD4+ T cells sorted from blood. As for subset: CD45RA-negative fraction. DNA for the CDR3: TGTGCCAGCAGTTACCAGGGGCTTGAAGCTTTCTTT. This translates into CASSYQGLEAFF.